Listed here is a single T cell receptor beta chain. Its matching antigen is unknown. Here immunoSEQ multiplex PCR was the method, and the copy in TCRdb shows in-frame clones only, minus some. The table records over 200,000 clones, roughly 94% of them present only once. The CDR3 length is 14 residues. J gave up 3 bases and V 5 bases, and 1 base lay outside the gene matches. Germline V gives CDR1 SNHLY, CDR2 FYNNEI. The sample belongs to a study of T cell responses to AZD1222 COVID-19 vaccine. Study observations and caveats: Only a handful of individuals given AZD1222 were seropositive at baseline. Donors in the cohort were predominantly white British and more often female, and clonal diversity was possibly underestimated. Spike-specific TCR breadth and depth grew following two AZD1222 doses.

The clonotype comes from an adult who received the MenACWY meningococcal vaccine as a control. This chain links TRBV2 with TRBJ1-3; 10 nucleotides line up with TRBD1. The sequences come from peripheral blood, collected 28 days after the second dose of the MenACWY control vaccine. CDR3 coding DNA: TGTGCCAGCAGTAGGACAGGGGGTGGAAACACCATATATTTT. This encodes CASSRTGGGNTIYF.